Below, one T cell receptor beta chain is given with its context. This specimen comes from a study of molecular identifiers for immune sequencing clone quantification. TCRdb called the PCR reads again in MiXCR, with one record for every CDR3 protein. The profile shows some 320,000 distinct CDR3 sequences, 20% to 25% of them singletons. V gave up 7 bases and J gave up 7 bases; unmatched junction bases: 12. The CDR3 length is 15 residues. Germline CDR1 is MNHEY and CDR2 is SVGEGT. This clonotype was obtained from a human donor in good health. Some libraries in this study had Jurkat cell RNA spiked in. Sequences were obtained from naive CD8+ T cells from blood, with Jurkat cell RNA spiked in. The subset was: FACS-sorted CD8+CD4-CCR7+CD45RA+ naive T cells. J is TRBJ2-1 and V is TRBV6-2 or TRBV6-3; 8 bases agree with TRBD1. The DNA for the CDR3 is TGTGCCAGCATCCAAGGACAGGGTCTGGGTAATGAGCAGTTCTTC. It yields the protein CASIQGQGLGNEQFF.